The 31 T cell receptor beta chains given below trace back to one sample, sequenced in a study of OX40 agonist ivuxolimab in advanced cancers. Profiling relied on immunoSEQ multiplex PCR, and the TCRdb table lists in-frame clones only, not all of them. The top ten hold around 3% of the sample, which has about 93,000 clones, 85% to 95% seen once. The sequenced sample was CD4+ or CD8+ T cells sorted from blood, obtained in a trial of the OX40 agonist ivuxolimab. The receptors stem from an adult with an advanced solid tumor such as melanoma, head and neck, liver or kidney cancer.

The gene calls are TRBV29-1 and TRBJ1-4; 9 bases fit TRBD1. The CDR3 covers 14 residues. V gave up 7 bases and J gave up 5 bases; unmatched junction bases: 8. CDR1 SQVTM and CDR2 ANQGSEA come from the germline V gene. The CDR3 sequence: CSGQGQGGNEKLFF. For the CDR3, the DNA is TGCAGCGGCCAGGGACAGGGAGGAAATGAAAAACTGTTTTTT.

J is TRBJ1-2 and V is TRBV7-8, with 10 bases aligning to TRBD1. The CDR3 spans 13 residues. J lost 8 bases, V lost 5 bases, and 5 bases had no gene match. Germline V gene lookup returns CDR1 SGHVS and CDR2 FQNEAQ. CDR3 amino acids: CASSQGQGYGYTF. The CDR3 DNA is TGTGCCAGCAGCCAGGGACAGGGGTACGGCTACACCTTC.

J is TRBJ2-5 and V is TRBV9; 9 nucleotides align to TRBD2. The germline gives CDR1 SGDLS, CDR2 YYNGEE. This CDR3 has 13 amino acids. Trimming at V came to 5 bases and at J to 3 bases, leaving 2 bases not matched to a gene. The DNA for the CDR3 is TGTGCCAGCAGACCTAGCGGGGAAGAGACCCAGTACTTC. Translation gives CASRPSGEETQYF.

The chain joins TRBV6-6 to TRBJ1-4; the D gene is possibly TRBD1 (6 bases). Germline loops: CDR1 MNHNY, CDR2 SVGAGI (reference sequence). This CDR3 is 16 amino acids long. The V and J ends lost 5 bases and 1 base respectively, with 14 bases between them. The chain's CDR3 is CASSNRDTLTNEKLFF. The CDR3 DNA follows: TGTGCCAGCAGTAACCGGGACACTCTAACTAATGAAAAACTGTTTTTT.

Comment on this clone: This sample includes further DNA sequences coding for the same CDR3. The chain has TRBV5-1 and TRBJ1-1, with a weak D call TRBD1 (5 bases). Germline assignment: CDR1 SGHRS and CDR2 YFSETQ. V was shortened by 2 bases and J by 2 bases, with 10 bases between the two germline ends. CDR3 size: 14 residues. The CDR3 loop is CASSFTGGNTEAFF. CDR3 nucleotide sequence: TGCGCCAGCAGCTTTACAGGCGGTAACACTGAAGCTTTCTTT.

J is TRBJ2-1 and V is TRBV4-3; the D gene is possibly TRBD2 (5 bases). CDR1 is LGHNA and CDR2 is YSLEER in the germline V gene. The CDR3 extends over 17 amino acids. V shed 4 bases and J shed 6 bases, with 22 bases lying between them. CDR3 sequence: CASSPYLGDFYTNEQFF. CDR3 in DNA: TGCGCCAGCAGCCCATACCTGGGAGACTTCTACACCAATGAGCAGTTCTTC.

The chain couples TRBV27 to TRBJ1-1; D may be TRBD1 (5 bases). CDR3 length: 14 residues. V gave up 3 bases and J gave up 0 bases, with 8 bases separating them. CDR1 and CDR2 from the germline V gene are MNHEY and SMNVEV (reference sequence). As DNA, the CDR3 is TGTGCCAGCAGTTTCGGGGCGATGAACACTGAAGCTTTCTTT. This gives the protein CASSFGAMNTEAFF.

The V gene is TRBV30, the J gene TRBJ2-7; TRBD1 or TRBD2 may be the D gene (5 bases each). Trimming took off 2 bases at V and 5 bases at J, with 16 bases between the two ends. The CDR3 contains 14 residues. Per germline, CDR1 GTSNPN and CDR2 SVGIG (reference sequence). The CDR3 nucleotides are TGTGCCTGGAGTCGGGTGGCAGGGCGGGACGAGCAGTACTTC. Encoded protein: CAWSRVAGRDEQYF.

The gene calls are TRBV27 and TRBJ2-7, with no clear D. V shed 0 bases and J shed 3 bases, with 6 bases lying between them. In germline, CDR1 is MNHEY, CDR2 SMNVEV (reference sequence). This CDR3 is 13 amino acids long. The DNA of the CDR3 is TGTGCCAGCAGTTTATCTTCCCGCTACGAGCAGTACTTC. This codes for CASSLSSRYEQYF.

This clone was seen a single time. This chain joins TRBV5-8 and TRBJ2-3, with D unresolved. V shed 0 bases and J shed 0 bases, with 5 bases lying between them. The CDR3 is 14 residues long. Germline lookup yields CDR1 SGHTS and CDR2 YDEGEE. In DNA, the CDR3 is TGTGCCAGCAGCTTGGGACGGAGCACAGATACGCAGTATTTT. Encoded protein: CASSLGRSTDTQYF.

The V and J genes are TRBV20-1 and TRBJ2-1; D not resolved. Trimming pared 3 bases from V and 2 bases from J, leaving 2 bases between. The CDR3 consists of 11 residues. Germline V CDR1 and CDR2: DFQATT, SNEGSKA (reference sequence). Here the CDR3 DNA reads TGCAGTGCTAGGCCCTACAATGAGCAGTTCTTC. This encodes CSARPYNEQFF.

The chain links TRBV15 to TRBJ1-3; D possibly corresponds to TRBD1 (5 bases). Per the germline V gene, CDR1 is LNHNV and CDR2 is YYDKDF (reference sequence). The CDR3 is 15 amino acids. V was trimmed by 0 bases and J by 4 bases, leaving 10 bases between them. The DNA of the CDR3 is TGTGCCACCAGCAGAGACGCAGGGAGGGGAAACACCATATATTTT. Its translation is CATSRDAGRGNTIYF.

The V gene is TRBV29-1, the J gene TRBJ2-5, with 13 bases fitting TRBD2. The V gene end was trimmed by 2 bases and the J gene end by 3 bases; junction bases not matched to a gene: 3. Germline V gene lookup returns CDR1 SQVTM and CDR2 ANQGSEA. The CDR3 length is 15 residues. The CDR3 coding sequence is TGCAGCGTTGAAAGGACTAGCGGGGGTAAAGAGACCCAGTACTTC. This translates into CSVERTSGGKETQYF.

The rearrangement links TRBV11-3 to TRBJ2-1; tentatively, D is TRBD2 (5 bases). CDR1 is SGHNT, CDR2 YENEEA, per germline. The CDR3 runs to 14 residues. V lost 3 bases to trimming and J lost 6 bases, with 12 bases between them. The CDR3 spells CASSLTPRGNEQFF. Here the CDR3 DNA reads TGTGCCAGCAGCTTGACACCTCGGGGCAATGAGCAGTTCTTC. The whole variable domain, filled in from reference TRBV11-3 and TRBJ2-1, reads EAGVVQSPRYKIIEKKQPVAFWCNPISGHNTLYWYLQNLGQGPELLIRYENEEAVDDSQLPKDRFSAERLKGVDSTLKIQPAELGDSAVYLCASSLTPRGNEQFFGPGTRLTVL.

The chain has TRBV29-1 and TRBJ1-1; D not resolved. The V end lost 3 bases, the J end lost 1 base, and 18 bases lay between the germline ends. The V gene's germline CDR1 is SQVTM and CDR2 ANQGSEA. CDR3 length: 16 residues. CDR3 in amino acids: CSVDTSRSFSNTEAFF. CDR3 DNA sequence: TGCAGCGTTGATACATCACGCAGTTTCTCGAACACTGAAGCTTTCTTT.

The chain links TRBV9 to TRBJ2-7; D may be TRBD1 or TRBD2 (5 bases each). CDR1 and CDR2 from the germline V gene are SGDLS and YYNGEE. This CDR3 is built from 13 residues. The V gene lost 3 bases and the J gene lost 0 bases, with 7 bases spanning the gap. The CDR3 here is CASSGGNSYEQYF. CDR3 nucleotides: TGTGCCAGCAGCGGGGGGAACTCCTACGAGCAGTACTTC. Based on the CDR3 plus reference TRBV9 and TRBJ2-7, the full variable domain is DSGVTQTPKHLITATGQRVTLRCSPRSGDLSVYWYQQSLDQGLQFLIQYYNGEERAKGNILERFSAQQFPDLHSELNLSSLELGDSALYFCASSGGNSYEQYFGPGTRLTVT.

This rearrangement joins TRBV5-1 to TRBJ2-1; possibly TRBD2 for D (5 bases). This CDR3 contains 13 residues. The V gene lost 4 bases and the J gene lost 4 bases, with 9 bases spanning the gap. Germline CDR1 and CDR2: SGHRS and YFSETQ. CDR3 nucleotide sequence: TGCGCCAGCAGCGGTACGGGATACAATGAGCAGTTCTTC. Translation: CASSGTGYNEQFF.

This chain links TRBV27 with TRBJ2-3; no definite D call. The CDR3 consists of 14 residues. Trimming took 5 bases from V and 2 from J, leaving 11 bases between them. Germline CDR1 MNHEY, CDR2 SMNVEV (reference sequence). CDR3 DNA sequence: TGTGCCAGCAGTAAAGGGTACCCCACAGATACGCAGTATTTT. Translation: CASSKGYPTDTQYF.

The J gene is TRBJ2-3, the V gene TRBV7-9; D possibly matches TRBD1 or TRBD2 (5 bases each). Trimming removed 8 bases from V and 0 bases from J, with 18 bases in between. The CDR3 is 16 residues long. From germline, CDR1 is SEHNR and CDR2 FQNEAQ (reference sequence). The chain's CDR3 is CASSGPDGSSTDTQYF. Written as DNA, the CDR3 is TGTGCCAGCTCGGGACCGGACGGCTCTAGCACAGATACGCAGTATTTT.

The chain recombines TRBV19 with TRBJ2-2; TRBD1 is a possible D gene (5 bases). The CDR3 consists of 17 residues. Germline V CDR1 and CDR2: LNHDA, SQIVND (reference sequence). V gave up 0 bases and J gave up 4 bases, with 15 bases separating them. The CDR3 DNA is TGTGCCAGTAGTATAGACTCATTCCAGGGTCGCACCGGGGAGCTGTTTTTT. Its protein product is CASSIDSFQGRTGELFF. Combining the CDR3 with reference TRBV19 and TRBJ2-2 gives the whole variable domain DGGITQSPKYLFRKEGQNVTLSCEQNLNHDAMYWYRQDPGQGLRLIYYSQIVNDFQKGDIAEGYSVSREKKESFPLTVTSAQKNPTAFYLCASSIDSFQGRTGELFFGEGSRLTVL.

The J gene is TRBJ1-3, the V gene TRBV7-6; 8 bases line up with TRBD1. V shed 4 bases and J 0 bases; nucleotides not matched to a gene: 5. CDR1 SGHVS and CDR2 FNYEAQ come from the germline V gene. CDR3 length: 16 residues. This chain's CDR3 is CASSSRQGTSGNTIYF. As DNA, the CDR3 is TGTGCCAGCAGCTCAAGACAGGGGACCTCTGGAAACACCATATATTTT.

This chain uses TRBV7-8 with TRBJ2-1; D remains unclear. The CDR3 consists of 11 residues. V gave up 4 bases and J gave up 7 bases, with 5 bases separating them. Germline V gene data show CDR1 as SGHVS and CDR2 as FQNEAQ. CDR3 residues: CASSSGNEQFF. The CDR3 region has the DNA TGTGCCAGCAGCTCCGGAAATGAGCAGTTCTTC.

This clone was seen only a few times. V and J are TRBV14 and TRBJ1-1; D unresolved. With 2 bases removed from V and 0 bases from J, the gap between germline ends came to 7 bases. Germline V gene sequence: CDR1 SGHDN, CDR2 FVKESK. This CDR3 contains 14 residues. The CDR3 protein is CASSQLGMNTEAFF. CDR3 sequence (DNA): TGTGCCAGCAGCCAACTGGGGATGAACACTGAAGCTTTCTTT. Drawing the rest from reference TRBV14 and TRBJ1-1, the complete variable domain is EAGVTQFPSHSVIEKGQTVTLRCDPISGHDNLYWYRRVMGKEIKFLLHFVKESKQDESGMPNNRFLAERTGGTYSTLKVQPAELEDSGVYFCASSQLGMNTEAFFGQGTRLTVV.

This rearrangement joins TRBV6-5 to TRBJ1-2; tentative D call: TRBD1 (5 bases). Germline lookup yields CDR1 MNHEY and CDR2 SVGAGI. This CDR3 spans 14 amino acids. Between the trimmed V and J ends, which lost 8 bases and 0 bases, there was a span of 13 bases. The DNA for the CDR3 is TGTGCCAGCGCCTCGACAGAGGCTAACTATGGCTACACCTTC. Translation: CASASTEANYGYTF.

This clone was picked up a small number of times. The chain joins TRBV19 to TRBJ1-5, with D possibly TRBD1 on 5 matching bases. The CDR3 contains 13 residues. V lost 6 bases, J lost 7 bases, and 13 bases lay in between. Germline values: CDR1 LNHDA, CDR2 SQIVND (reference sequence). The CDR3 DNA sequence: TGTGCCAGTAGGCAGGGAGTTTGGCAGCCCCAGCATTTT. Its translation is CASRQGVWQPQHF.

The V and J genes are TRBV7-2 and TRBJ2-3, with TRBD2 identical over 8 bases. This CDR3 is 15 amino acids long. CDR1 and CDR2 from the germline V gene are SGHTA and FQGNSA. J gave up 5 bases and V 4 bases, and 8 bases lay outside the gene matches. The CDR3 loop reads CASSWTGGRIDTQYF. DNA for the CDR3: TGTGCCAGCAGCTGGACGGGAGGGCGTATAGATACGCAGTATTTT.

The chain recombines TRBV27 with TRBJ2-7, with TRBD1 matching 7 bases. V gave up 3 bases and J gave up 3 bases; unmatched junction bases: 5. This CDR3 contains 14 residues. Germline assignment: CDR1 MNHEY and CDR2 SMNVEV (reference sequence). The CDR3 here is CASSLTGKIYEQYF. As DNA, the CDR3 is TGTGCCAGCAGTTTGACAGGGAAGATCTACGAGCAGTACTTC.

The J gene is TRBJ1-1, the V gene TRBV15; possibly TRBD1 for D (5 bases). V was trimmed by 0 bases and J by 4 bases, leaving 9 bases between them. Germline assignment: CDR1 LNHNV and CDR2 YYDKDF (reference sequence). The CDR3 is made up of 14 amino acids. In nucleotides, the CDR3 is TGTGCCACCAGCAGAGATGGGGCGGGCACTGAAGCTTTCTTT. Encoded protein: CATSRDGAGTEAFF.

The sample holds a few counts of this clone. The rearrangement links TRBV5-8 to TRBJ1-5, with D tentatively TRBD1 (5 bases). Trimming removed 4 bases from V and 6 bases from J, with 8 bases in between. Germline values: CDR1 SGHTS, CDR2 YDEGEE. The CDR3 extends over 12 amino acids. The CDR3 DNA follows: TGTGCCAGCAGCCCCAGGGCTCAGCCCCAGCATTTT. As protein: CASSPRAQPQHF.

V is TRBV4-1 and J is TRBJ1-2; D uncertain. CDR1 is MGHRA and CDR2 is YSYEKL in the germline V gene. Trimming took off 0 bases at V and 1 base at J, with 15 bases between the two ends. CDR3 length: 17 residues. The CDR3 protein is CASSQERWGGYNYGYTF. Written as DNA, the CDR3 is TGCGCCAGCAGCCAAGAACGTTGGGGAGGTTATAACTATGGCTACACCTTC.

The chain joins TRBV6-6 to TRBJ1-5; no reliable D call. With 0 bases removed from V and 5 bases from J, the gap between germline ends came to 11 bases. The CDR3 contains 15 residues. Looked up from germline, CDR1 is MNHNY and CDR2 is SVGAGI (reference sequence). CDR3 region: CASSYSSGLDQPQHF. In nucleotides, the CDR3 is TGTGCCAGCAGTTACTCTTCAGGTCTAGATCAGCCCCAGCATTTT.